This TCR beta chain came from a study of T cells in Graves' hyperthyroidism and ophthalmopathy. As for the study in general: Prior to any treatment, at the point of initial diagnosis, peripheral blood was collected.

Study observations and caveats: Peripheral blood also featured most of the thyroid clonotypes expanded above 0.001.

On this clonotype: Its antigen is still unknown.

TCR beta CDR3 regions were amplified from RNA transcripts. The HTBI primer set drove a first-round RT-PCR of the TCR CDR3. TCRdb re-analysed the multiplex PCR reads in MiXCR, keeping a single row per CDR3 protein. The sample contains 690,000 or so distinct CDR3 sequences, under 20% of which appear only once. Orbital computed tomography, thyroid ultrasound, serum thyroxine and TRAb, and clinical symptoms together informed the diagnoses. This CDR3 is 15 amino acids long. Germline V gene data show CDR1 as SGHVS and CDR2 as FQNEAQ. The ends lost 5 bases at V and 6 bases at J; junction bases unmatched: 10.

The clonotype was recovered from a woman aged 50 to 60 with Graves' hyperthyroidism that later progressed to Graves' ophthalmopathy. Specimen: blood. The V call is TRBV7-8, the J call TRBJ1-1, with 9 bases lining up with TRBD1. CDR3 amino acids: CASSPPGTGYPEAFF. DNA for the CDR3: TGTGCCAGCAGCCCTCCCGGGACAGGGTACCCTGAAGCTTTCTTT.